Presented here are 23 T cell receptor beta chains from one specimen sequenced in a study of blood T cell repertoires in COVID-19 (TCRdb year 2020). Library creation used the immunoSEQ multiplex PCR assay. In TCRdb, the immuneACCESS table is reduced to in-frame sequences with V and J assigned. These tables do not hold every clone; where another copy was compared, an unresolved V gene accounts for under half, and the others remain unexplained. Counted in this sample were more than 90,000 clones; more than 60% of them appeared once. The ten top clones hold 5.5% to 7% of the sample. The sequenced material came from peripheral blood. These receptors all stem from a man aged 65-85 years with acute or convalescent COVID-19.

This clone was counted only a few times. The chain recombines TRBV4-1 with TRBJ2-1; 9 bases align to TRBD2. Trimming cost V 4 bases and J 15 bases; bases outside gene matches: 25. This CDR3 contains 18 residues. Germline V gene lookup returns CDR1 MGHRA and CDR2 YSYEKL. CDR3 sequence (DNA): TGCGCCAGCAGCCGGGAGGTCCAAGGGGAGGTAGCGGGAGCATTCTTGTTCTTC. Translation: CASSREVQGEVAGAFLFF.

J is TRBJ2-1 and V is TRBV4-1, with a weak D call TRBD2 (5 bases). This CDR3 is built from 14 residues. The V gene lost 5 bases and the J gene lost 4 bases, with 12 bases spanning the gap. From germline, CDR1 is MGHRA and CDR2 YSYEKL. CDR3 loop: CASSTGPGYNEQFF. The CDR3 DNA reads TGCGCCAGCAGCACGGGCCCGGGGTACAATGAGCAGTTCTTC.

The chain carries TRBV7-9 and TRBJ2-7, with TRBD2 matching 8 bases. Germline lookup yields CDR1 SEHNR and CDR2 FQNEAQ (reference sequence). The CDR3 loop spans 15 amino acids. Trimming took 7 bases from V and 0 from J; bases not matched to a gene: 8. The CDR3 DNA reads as TGTGCCAGCATTGCGGGGGGCACACCCTCCTACGAGCAGTACTTC. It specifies CASIAGGTPSYEQYF.

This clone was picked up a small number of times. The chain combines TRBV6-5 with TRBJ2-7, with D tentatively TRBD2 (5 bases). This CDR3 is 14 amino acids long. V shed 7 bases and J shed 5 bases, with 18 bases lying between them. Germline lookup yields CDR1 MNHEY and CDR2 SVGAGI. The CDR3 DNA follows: TGTGCCAGCAAGTATCACCGAGGAGGAGACGAGCAGTACTTC. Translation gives CASKYHRGGDEQYF.

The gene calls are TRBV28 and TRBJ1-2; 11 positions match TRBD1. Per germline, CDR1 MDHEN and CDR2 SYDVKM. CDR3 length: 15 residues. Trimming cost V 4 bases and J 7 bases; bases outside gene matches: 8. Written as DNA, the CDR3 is TGTGCCAGCAGTTCCTCGGGGACAGGGGGTGGTGGCTACACCTTC. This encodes CASSSSGTGGGGYTF.

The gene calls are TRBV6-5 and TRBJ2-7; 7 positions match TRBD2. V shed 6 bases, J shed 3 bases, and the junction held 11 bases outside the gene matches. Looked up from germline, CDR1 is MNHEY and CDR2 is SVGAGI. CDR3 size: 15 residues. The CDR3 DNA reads TGTGCCAGCAGCCCAACGCGGGGGAATCGCTACGAGCAGTACTTC. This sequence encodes CASSPTRGNRYEQYF.

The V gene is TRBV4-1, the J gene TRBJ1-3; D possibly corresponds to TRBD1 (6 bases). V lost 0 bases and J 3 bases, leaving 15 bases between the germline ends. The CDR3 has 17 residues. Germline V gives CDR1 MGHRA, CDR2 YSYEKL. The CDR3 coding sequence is TGCGCCAGCAGCCAAGAAGGAGGGGGAGGGAGTGGAAACACCATATATTTT. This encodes CASSQEGGGGSGNTIYF.

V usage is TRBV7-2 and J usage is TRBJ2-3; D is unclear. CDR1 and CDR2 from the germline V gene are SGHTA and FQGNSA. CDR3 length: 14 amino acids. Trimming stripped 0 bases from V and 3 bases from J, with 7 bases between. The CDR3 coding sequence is TGTGCCAGCAGCTTAGCGCGACAAACAGATACGCAGTATTTT. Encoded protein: CASSLARQTDTQYF.

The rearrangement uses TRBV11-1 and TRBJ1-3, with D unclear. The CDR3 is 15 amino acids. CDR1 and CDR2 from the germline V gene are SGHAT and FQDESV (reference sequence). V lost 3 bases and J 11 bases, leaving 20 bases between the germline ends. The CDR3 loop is CASSLEDKAHFPIYF. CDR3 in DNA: TGTGCCAGCAGCTTGGAAGACAAGGCTCACTTTCCCATATATTTT.

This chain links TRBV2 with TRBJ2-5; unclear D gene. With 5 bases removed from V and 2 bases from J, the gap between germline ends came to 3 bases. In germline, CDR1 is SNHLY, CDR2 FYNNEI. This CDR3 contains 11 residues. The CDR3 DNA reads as TGTGCCAGCAGTCCACAAGAGACCCAGTACTTC. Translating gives CASSPQETQYF.

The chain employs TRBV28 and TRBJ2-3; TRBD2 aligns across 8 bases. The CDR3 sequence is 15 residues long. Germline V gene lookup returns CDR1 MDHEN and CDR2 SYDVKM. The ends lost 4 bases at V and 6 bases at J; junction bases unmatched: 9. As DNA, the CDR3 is TGTGCCAGCAGTTCTCGGAGCGGGAGAGGGGATACGCAGTATTTT. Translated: CASSSRSGRGDTQYF.

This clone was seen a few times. CDR3 region: CASSWTGGNEQYF. CDR3 coding DNA: TGCGCCAGCAGCTGGACAGGGGGCAACGAGCAGTACTTC. This chain joins TRBV5-1 and TRBJ2-7, with 11 bases fitting TRBD1. The germline gives CDR1 SGHRS, CDR2 YFSETQ. The CDR3 loop spans 13 amino acids. V shed 3 bases, J shed 5 bases, and the junction held 1 base outside the gene matches.

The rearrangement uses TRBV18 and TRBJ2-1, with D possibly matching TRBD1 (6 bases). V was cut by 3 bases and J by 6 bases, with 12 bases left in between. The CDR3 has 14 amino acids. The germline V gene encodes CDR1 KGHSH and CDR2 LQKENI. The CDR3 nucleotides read TGTGCCAGCTCACCCGGCCAGGGGAGCAATGAGCAGTTCTTC. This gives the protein CASSPGQGSNEQFF.

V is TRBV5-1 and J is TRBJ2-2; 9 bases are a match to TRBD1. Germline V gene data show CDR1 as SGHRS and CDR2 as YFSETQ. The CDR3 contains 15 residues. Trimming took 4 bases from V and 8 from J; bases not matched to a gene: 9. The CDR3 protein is CASSLSTGQGGELFF. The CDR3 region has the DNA TGCGCCAGCAGCCTAAGCACGGGACAGGGAGGGGAGCTGTTTTTT. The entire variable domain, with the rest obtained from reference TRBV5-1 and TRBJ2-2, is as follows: KAGVTQTPRYLIKTRGQQVTLSCSPISGHRSVSWYQQTPGQGLQFLFEYFSETQRNKGNFPGRFSGRQFSNSRSEMNVSTLELGDSALYLCASSLSTGQGGELFFGEGSRLTVL.

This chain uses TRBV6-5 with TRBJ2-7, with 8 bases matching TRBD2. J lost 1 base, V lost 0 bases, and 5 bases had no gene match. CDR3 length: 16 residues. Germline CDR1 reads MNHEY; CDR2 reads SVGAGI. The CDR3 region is CASSYSRTSQSYEQYF. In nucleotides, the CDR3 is TGTGCCAGCAGTTACTCGAGGACTAGCCAGTCCTACGAGCAGTACTTC.

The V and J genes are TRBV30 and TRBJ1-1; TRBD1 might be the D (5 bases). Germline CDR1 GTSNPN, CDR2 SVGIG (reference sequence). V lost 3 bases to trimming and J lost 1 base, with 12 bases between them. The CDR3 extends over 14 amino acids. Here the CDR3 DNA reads TGTGCCTGGAGCCGGGGACTCCCGAACACTGAAGCTTTCTTT. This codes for CAWSRGLPNTEAFF. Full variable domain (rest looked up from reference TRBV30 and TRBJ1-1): SQTIHQWPATLVQPVGSPLSLECTVEGTSNPNLYWYRQAAGRGLQLLFYSVGIGQISSEVPQNLSASRPQDRQFILSSKKLLLSDSGFYLCAWSRGLPNTEAFFGQGTRLTVV.

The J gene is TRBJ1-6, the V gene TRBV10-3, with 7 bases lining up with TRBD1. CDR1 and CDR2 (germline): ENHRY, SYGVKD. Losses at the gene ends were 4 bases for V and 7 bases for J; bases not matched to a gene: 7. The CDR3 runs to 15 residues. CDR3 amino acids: CAISGEGAQNSPLHF. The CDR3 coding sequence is TGTGCCATCAGTGGAGAGGGGGCGCAGAATTCACCCCTCCACTTT.

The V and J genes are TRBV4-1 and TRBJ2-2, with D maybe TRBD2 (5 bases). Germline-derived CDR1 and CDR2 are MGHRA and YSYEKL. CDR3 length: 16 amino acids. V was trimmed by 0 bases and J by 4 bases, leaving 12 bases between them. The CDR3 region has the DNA TGCGCCAGCAGCCAAGAGGGTTGGGCGGGCACCGGGGAGCTGTTTTTT. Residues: CASSQEGWAGTGELFF.

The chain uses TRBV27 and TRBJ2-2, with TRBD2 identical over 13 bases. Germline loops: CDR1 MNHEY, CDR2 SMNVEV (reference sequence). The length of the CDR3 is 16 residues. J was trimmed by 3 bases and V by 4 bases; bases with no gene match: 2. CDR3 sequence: CASSSTSGGYTGELFF. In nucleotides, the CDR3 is TGTGCCAGCAGTTCGACTAGCGGGGGGTACACCGGGGAGCTGTTTTTT.

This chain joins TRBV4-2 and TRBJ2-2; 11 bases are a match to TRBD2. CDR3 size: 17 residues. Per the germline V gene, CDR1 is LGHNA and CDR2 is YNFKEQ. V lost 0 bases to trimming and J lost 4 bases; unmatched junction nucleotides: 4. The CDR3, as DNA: TGTGCCAGCAGCCAAGATAGCGGGGGGGCCGTCACCGGGGAGCTGTTTTTT. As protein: CASSQDSGGAVTGELFF.

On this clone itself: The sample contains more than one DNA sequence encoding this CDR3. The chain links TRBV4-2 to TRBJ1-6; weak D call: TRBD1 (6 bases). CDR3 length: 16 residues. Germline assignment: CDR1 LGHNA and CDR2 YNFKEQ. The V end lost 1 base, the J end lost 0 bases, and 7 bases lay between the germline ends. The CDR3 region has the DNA TGTGCCAGCAGCCAAGCCAGGGGCTCCTATAATTCACCCCTCCACTTT. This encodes CASSQARGSYNSPLHF.

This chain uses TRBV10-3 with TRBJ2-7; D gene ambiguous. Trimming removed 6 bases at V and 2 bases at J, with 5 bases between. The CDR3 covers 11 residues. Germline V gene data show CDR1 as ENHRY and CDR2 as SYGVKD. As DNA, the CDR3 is TGTGCCATCAGCAGTGCCTACGAGCAGTACTTC. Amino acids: CAISSAYEQYF.

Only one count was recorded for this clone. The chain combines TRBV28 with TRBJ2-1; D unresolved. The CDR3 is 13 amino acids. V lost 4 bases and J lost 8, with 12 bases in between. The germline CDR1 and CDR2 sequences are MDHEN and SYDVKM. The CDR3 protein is CASSSLSSDEQFF. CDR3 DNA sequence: TGTGCCAGCAGTTCACTAAGCTCGGATGAGCAGTTCTTC.